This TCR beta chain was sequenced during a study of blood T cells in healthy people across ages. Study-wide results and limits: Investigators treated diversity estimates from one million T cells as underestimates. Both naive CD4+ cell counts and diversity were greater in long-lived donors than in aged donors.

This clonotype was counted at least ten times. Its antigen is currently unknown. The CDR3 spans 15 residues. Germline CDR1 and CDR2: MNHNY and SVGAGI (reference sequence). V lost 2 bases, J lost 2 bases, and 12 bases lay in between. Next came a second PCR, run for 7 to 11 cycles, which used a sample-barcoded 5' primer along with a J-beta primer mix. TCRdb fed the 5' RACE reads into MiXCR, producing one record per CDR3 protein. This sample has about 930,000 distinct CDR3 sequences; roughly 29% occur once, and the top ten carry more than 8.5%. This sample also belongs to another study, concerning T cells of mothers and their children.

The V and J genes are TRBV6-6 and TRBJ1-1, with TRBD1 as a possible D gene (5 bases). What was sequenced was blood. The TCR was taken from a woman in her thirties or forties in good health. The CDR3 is CASSYRQGVNTEAFF. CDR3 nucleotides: TGTGCCAGCAGTTACAGGCAGGGAGTAAACACTGAAGCTTTCTTT.